The rows below give T cell receptor beta chains drawn from one sample of a study of cytomegalovirus exposure and HLA in healthy donors. The method was immunoSEQ multiplex PCR; TCRdb's version includes in-frame clones alone and lacks a portion of them. Of 150,000 to 200,000 clones listed, 68% are singletons. Sequenced sample: PBMCs. The source is a woman in her thirties or forties in good health and CMV-seropositive. Both conserved end residues are part of each CDR3. Fields, in order: V gene, J gene, CDR3 protein.

v_gene: TRBV19; j_gene: TRBJ1-6; CDR3aa: CASTGQPNSPLHF
v_gene: TRBV5-4; j_gene: TRBJ2-3; CDR3aa: CASSQTTLWGRDTQYF
v_gene: TRBV15; j_gene: TRBJ2-4; CDR3aa: CATSPRGRVKNIQYF
v_gene: TRBV7-2; j_gene: TRBJ1-2; CDR3aa: CASSLQINYGYPF
v_gene: TRBV4-3; j_gene: TRBJ1-4; CDR3aa: CASSQDSVSAEKLFF
v_gene: TRBV5-1; j_gene: TRBJ2-1; CDR3aa: CASSPPRTGVDEQFF
v_gene: TRBV6-5; j_gene: TRBJ2-3; CDR3aa: CASSYSASSSTDTQYF
v_gene: TRBV7-2; j_gene: TRBJ1-1; CDR3aa: CASSLLGQNTEAFF
v_gene: TRBV6-1; j_gene: TRBJ2-7; CDR3aa: CASSETGTTYEQYF
v_gene: TRBV7-6; j_gene: TRBJ1-2; CDR3aa: CASSLAGEGGYTF
v_gene: TRBV5-1; j_gene: TRBJ2-3; CDR3aa: CASSKGARNTDTQYF
v_gene: TRBV27; j_gene: TRBJ1-2; CDR3aa: CASSLEGGYGYTF
v_gene: TRBV7-2; j_gene: TRBJ1-2; CDR3aa: CASSITGNYGYTF
v_gene: TRBV9; j_gene: TRBJ2-1; CDR3aa: CASSTSGGASYNEQFF
v_gene: TRBV7-9; j_gene: TRBJ2-5; CDR3aa: CASSDRDRRQETQYF
v_gene: TRBV4-2; j_gene: TRBJ1-1; CDR3aa: CASSQDSSGNTEAFF
v_gene: TRBV5-1; j_gene: TRBJ1-1; CDR3aa: CASSLTGNTEAFF
v_gene: TRBV14; j_gene: TRBJ2-5; CDR3aa: CASSQLAGYQETQYF
v_gene: TRBV7-2; j_gene: TRBJ2-7; CDR3aa: CASSFSLGEGYEQYF
v_gene: TRBV7-9; j_gene: TRBJ1-4; CDR3aa: CASSSQETNEKLFF
v_gene: TRBV6-6; j_gene: TRBJ1-4; CDR3aa: CASRAGQGATNEKLFF
v_gene: TRBV5-1; j_gene: TRBJ2-7; CDR3aa: CASSLTGTGQEQYF
v_gene: TRBV5-1; j_gene: TRBJ1-1; CDR3aa: CASSFATGGRTEAFF
v_gene: TRBV7-2; j_gene: TRBJ1-5; CDR3aa: CASSPGAGEGQPQHF
v_gene: TRBV9; j_gene: TRBJ2-1; CDR3aa: CASSVDPAGEREQFF
v_gene: TRBV28; j_gene: TRBJ1-4; CDR3aa: CASVPSGQGYEKLFF
v_gene: TRBV7-9; j_gene: TRBJ2-7; CDR3aa: CASSHRSEQGGGEQYF
v_gene: TRBV15; j_gene: TRBJ1-1; CDR3aa: CATREGGAWTEAFF
v_gene: TRBV21-1; j_gene: TRBJ2-1; CDR3aa: CASSNPGLEFDEQFF
v_gene: TRBV4-3; j_gene: TRBJ2-1; CDR3aa: CASSPYSGSSYNEQFF
v_gene: TRBV7-9; j_gene: TRBJ1-5; CDR3aa: CASRQGAGQPQHF
v_gene: TRBV10-2; j_gene: TRBJ1-5; CDR3aa: CATTEGQGRNQPQHF